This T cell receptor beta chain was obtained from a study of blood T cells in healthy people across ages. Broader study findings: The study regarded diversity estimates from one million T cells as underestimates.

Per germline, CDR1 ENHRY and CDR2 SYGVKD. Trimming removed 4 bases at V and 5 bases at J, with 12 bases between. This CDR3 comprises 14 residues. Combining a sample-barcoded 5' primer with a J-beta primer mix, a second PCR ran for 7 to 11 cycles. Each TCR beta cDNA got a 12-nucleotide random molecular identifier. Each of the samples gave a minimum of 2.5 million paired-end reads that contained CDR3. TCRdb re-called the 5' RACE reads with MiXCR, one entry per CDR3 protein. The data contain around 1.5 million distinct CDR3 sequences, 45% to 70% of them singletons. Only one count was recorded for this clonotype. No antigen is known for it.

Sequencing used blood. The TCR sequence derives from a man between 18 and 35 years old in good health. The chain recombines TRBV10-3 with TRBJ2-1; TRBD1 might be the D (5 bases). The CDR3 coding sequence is TGTGCCATCAGTGGGGGCCTAGGGGACAATGAGCAGTTCTTC. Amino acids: CAISGGLGDNEQFF.